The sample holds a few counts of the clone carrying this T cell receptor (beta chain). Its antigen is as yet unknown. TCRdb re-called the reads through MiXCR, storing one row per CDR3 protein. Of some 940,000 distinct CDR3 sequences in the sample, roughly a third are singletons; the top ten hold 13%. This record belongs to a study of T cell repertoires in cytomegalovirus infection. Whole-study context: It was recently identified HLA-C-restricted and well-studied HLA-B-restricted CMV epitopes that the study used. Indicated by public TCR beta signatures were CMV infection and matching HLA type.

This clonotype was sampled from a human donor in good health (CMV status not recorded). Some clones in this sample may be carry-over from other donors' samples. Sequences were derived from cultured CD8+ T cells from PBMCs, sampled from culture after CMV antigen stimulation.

CDR3 nucleotides: TGTGCCAGCGGGCTCTGGGGGGGTAATGAGCAGTTCTTC. Its translation is CASGLWGGNEQFF. The V and J genes are TRBV6-1 and TRBJ2-1; 7 bases map to TRBD2. Looked up from germline, CDR1 is MNHNS and CDR2 is SASEGT. The length of the CDR3 is 13 residues. Losses at the gene ends were 8 bases for V and 7 bases for J; bases not matched to a gene: 8.